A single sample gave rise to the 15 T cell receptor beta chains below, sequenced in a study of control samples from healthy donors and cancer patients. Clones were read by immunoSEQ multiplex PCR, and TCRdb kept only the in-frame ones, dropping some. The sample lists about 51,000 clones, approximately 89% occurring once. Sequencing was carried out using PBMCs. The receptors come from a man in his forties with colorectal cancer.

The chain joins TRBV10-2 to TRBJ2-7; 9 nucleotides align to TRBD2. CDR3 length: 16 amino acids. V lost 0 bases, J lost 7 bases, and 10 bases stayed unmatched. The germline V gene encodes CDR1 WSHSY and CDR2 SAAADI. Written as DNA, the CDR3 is TGCGCCAGCAGTGAGTCGAAGGGTGCGGGAGGGATTGAGCAGTACTTC. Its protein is CASSESKGAGGIEQYF.

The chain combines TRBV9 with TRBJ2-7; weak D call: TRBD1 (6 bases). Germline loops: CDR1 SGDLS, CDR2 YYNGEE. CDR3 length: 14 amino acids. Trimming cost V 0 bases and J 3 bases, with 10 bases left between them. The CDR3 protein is CASSVGSRGYEQYF. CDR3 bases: TGTGCCAGCAGCGTAGGAAGCAGGGGCTACGAGCAGTACTTC.

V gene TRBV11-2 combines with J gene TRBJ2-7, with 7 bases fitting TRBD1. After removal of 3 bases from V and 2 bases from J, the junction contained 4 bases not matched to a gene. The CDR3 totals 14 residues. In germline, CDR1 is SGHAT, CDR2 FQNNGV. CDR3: CASSLGTAPYEQYF. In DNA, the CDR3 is TGTGCCAGCAGCTTGGGGACAGCCCCCTACGAGCAGTACTTC.

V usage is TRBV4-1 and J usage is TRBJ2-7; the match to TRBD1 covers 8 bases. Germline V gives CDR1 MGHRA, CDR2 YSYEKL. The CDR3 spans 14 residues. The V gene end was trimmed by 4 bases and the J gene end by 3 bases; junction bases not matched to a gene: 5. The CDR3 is CASSLSGQDYEQYF. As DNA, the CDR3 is TGCGCCAGCAGCCTATCGGGACAGGACTACGAGCAGTACTTC.

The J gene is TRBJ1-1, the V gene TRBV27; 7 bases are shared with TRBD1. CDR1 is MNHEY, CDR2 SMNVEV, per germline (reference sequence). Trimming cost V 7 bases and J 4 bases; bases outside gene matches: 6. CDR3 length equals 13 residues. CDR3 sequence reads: CASTRGPGTEAFF. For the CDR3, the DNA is TGTGCCAGCACTAGGGGGCCAGGCACTGAAGCTTTCTTT.

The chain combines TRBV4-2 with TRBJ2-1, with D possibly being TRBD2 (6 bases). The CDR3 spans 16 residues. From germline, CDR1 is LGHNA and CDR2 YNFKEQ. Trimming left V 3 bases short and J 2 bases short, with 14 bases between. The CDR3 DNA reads TGTGCCAGCAGCCAGACCACCGGGACTCCCTACAATGAGCAGTTCTTC. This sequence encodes CASSQTTGTPYNEQFF.

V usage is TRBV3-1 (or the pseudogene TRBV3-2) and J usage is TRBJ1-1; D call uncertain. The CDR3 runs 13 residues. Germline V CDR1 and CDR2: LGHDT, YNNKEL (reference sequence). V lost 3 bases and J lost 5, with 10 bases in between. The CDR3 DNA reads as TGTGCCAGCAGCCATGGAGGTAGTACTGAAGCTTTCTTT. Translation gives CASSHGGSTEAFF.

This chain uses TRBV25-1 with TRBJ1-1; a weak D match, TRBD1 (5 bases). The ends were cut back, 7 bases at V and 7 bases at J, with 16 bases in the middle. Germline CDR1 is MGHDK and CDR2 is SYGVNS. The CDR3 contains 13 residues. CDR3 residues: CASIRRDGGEAFF. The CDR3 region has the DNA TGTGCCAGCATCCGCCGGGACGGAGGTGAAGCTTTCTTT.

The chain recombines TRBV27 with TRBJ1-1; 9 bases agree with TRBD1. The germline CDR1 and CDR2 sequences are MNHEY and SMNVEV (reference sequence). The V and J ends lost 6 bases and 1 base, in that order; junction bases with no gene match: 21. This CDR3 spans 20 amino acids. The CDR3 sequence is CASRPIIGTGPPLGNTEAFF. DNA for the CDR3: TGTGCCAGCAGGCCAATTATCGGGACAGGGCCCCCTTTGGGGAACACTGAAGCTTTCTTT.

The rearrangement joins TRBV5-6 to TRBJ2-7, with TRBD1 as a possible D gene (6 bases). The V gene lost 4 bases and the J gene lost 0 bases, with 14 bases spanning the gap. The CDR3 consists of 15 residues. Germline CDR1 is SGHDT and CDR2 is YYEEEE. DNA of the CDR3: TGTGCCAGCAGCCTAAAGGACAGAGACTCCTACGAGCAGTACTTC. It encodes CASSLKDRDSYEQYF.

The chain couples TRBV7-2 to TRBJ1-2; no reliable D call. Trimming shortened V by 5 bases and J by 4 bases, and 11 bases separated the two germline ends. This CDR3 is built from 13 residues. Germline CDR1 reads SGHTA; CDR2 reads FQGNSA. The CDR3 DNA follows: TGTGCCAGCAGCCCCCACAATCTCTATGGCTACACCTTC. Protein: CASSPHNLYGYTF.

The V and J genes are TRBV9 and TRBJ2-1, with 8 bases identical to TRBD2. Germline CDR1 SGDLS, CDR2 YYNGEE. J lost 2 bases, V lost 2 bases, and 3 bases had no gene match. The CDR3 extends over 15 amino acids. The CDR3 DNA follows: TGTGCCAGCAGCGTCGGGGGGGAAGCCTACAATGAGCAGTTCTTC. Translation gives CASSVGGEAYNEQFF.

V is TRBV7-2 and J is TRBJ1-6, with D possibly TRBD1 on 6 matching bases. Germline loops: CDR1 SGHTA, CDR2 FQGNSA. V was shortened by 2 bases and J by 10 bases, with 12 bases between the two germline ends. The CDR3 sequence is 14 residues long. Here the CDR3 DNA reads TGTGCCAGCAGCTTATCGGGGGGCAGATCACCCCTCCACTTT. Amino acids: CASSLSGGRSPLHF.

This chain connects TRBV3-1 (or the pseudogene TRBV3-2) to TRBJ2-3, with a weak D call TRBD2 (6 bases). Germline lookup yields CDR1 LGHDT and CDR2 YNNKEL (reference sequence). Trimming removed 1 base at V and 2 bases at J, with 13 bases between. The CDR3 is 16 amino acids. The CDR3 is CASSQATSLPTDTQYF. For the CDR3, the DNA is TGTGCCAGCAGCCAAGCCACTAGCTTACCCACAGATACGCAGTATTTT.

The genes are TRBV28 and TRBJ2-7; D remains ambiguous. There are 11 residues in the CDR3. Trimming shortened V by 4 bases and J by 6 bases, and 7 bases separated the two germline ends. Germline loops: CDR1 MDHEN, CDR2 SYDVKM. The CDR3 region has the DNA TGTGCCAGCAGTTCCTACTTCGAGCAGTACTTC. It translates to CASSSYFEQYF.